Following are 24 T cell receptor beta chains from one sample sequenced in a study of cytomegalovirus exposure and HLA in healthy donors. A multiplex PCR was run with 60 Vbeta primers and 13 Jbeta primers. TCRdb keeps only in-frame clones here, not all; method: immunoSEQ multiplex PCR. The sample has 110,000 to 150,000 clones; 65% to 85% are singletons. What was sequenced was PBMCs. These receptors came from a man aged 30-40 years in good health and CMV-seronegative.

This clone was seen a single time. The V call is TRBV5-1, the J call TRBJ2-6, with D possibly being TRBD2 (6 bases). Germline V lookup: CDR1 SGHRS, CDR2 YFSETQ. The CDR3 totals 15 residues. V was trimmed by 4 bases and J by 0 bases, leaving 8 bases between them. The CDR3 sequence: CASSLGSSGANVLTF. The CDR3 region has the DNA TGCGCCAGCAGCCTCGGGAGCTCTGGGGCCAACGTCCTGACTTTC.

The gene calls are TRBV11-2 and TRBJ1-2; D is unclear. Trimming cost V 3 bases and J 4 bases, with 9 bases left between them. The germline V gene encodes CDR1 SGHAT and CDR2 FQNNGV. The CDR3 loop spans 13 amino acids. The CDR3 is CASSFGRSYGYTF. CDR3 DNA: TGTGCCAGCAGCTTCGGTAGAAGCTATGGCTACACCTTC.

CDR3 loop: CASSLGQGAYGYTF. For the CDR3, the DNA is TGTGCCAGCAGTTTAGGGCAGGGGGCCTATGGCTACACCTTC. The chain recombines TRBV28 with TRBJ1-2, with 8 bases lining up with TRBD1. The CDR3 runs to 14 residues. Trimming at V came to 2 bases and at J to 4 bases, leaving 3 bases not matched to a gene. Looked up from germline, CDR1 is MDHEN and CDR2 is SYDVKM.

The chain has TRBV5-1 and TRBJ1-2, with 7 bases aligning to TRBD1. The trim removed 1 base at V and 6 bases at J, leaving 12 bases unmatched. Germline values: CDR1 SGHRS, CDR2 YFSETQ. The length of the CDR3 is 16 residues. The CDR3 loop reads CASSLRGQNFKDGYTF. CDR3 bases: TGCGCCAGCAGCTTGAGGGGACAGAATTTTAAGGATGGCTACACCTTC. Using reference TRBV5-1 and TRBJ1-2 for the parts outside the CDR3, the full variable domain is KAGVTQTPRYLIKTRGQQVTLSCSPISGHRSVSWYQQTPGQGLQFLFEYFSETQRNKGNFPGRFSGRQFSNSRSEMNVSTLELGDSALYLCASSLRGQNFKDGYTFGSGTRLTVV.

The V and J genes are TRBV2 and TRBJ1-1, with a possible D match to TRBD1 (6 bases). There are 13 residues in the CDR3. V was clipped by 5 bases and J by 1 base, with 8 bases between them. The V gene's germline CDR1 is SNHLY and CDR2 FYNNEI. The CDR3 nucleotides are TGTGCCAGCAGTTTACAGGGGAACACTGAAGCTTTCTTT. This sequence encodes CASSLQGNTEAFF. Complete variable domain (other parts from reference TRBV2 and TRBJ1-1): EPEVTQTPSHQVTQMGQEVILRCVPISNHLYFYWYRQILGQKVEFLVSFYNNEISEKSEIFDDQFSVERPDGSNFTLKIRSTKLEDSAMYFCASSLQGNTEAFFGQGTRLTVV.

The chain couples TRBV14 to TRBJ2-7; no clear D. V gave up 2 bases and J gave up 2 bases, with 10 bases separating them. Per the germline V gene, CDR1 is SGHDN and CDR2 is FVKESK. This CDR3 is built from 14 residues. The CDR3 reads CASSQNRVPYEQYF. The DNA of the CDR3 is TGTGCCAGCAGCCAAAACCGGGTCCCCTACGAGCAGTACTTC.

This clone was counted a single time. V is TRBV28 and J is TRBJ1-4, with 8 nucleotides matching TRBD1. V gave up 5 bases and J gave up 7 bases; unmatched junction bases: 6. Germline V gene data show CDR1 as MDHEN and CDR2 as SYDVKM. The CDR3 spans 14 residues. The CDR3 region has the DNA TGTGCCAGCAGTCCAGGGGGCCTCAGTGAAAAACTGTTTTTT. This encodes CASSPGGLSEKLFF. Full variable domain (outside the CDR3, taken from reference TRBV28 and TRBJ1-4): DVKVTQSSRYLVKRTGEKVFLECVQDMDHENMFWYRQDPGLGLRLIYFSYDVKMKEKGDIPEGYSVSREKKERFSLILESASTNQTSMYLCASSPGGLSEKLFFGSGTQLSVL.

This chain connects TRBV9 to TRBJ2-3; 7 bases agree with TRBD2. The germline CDR1 and CDR2 sequences are SGDLS and YYNGEE. The CDR3 is 16 amino acids. V gave up 3 bases and J gave up 4 bases; unmatched junction bases: 11. The CDR3 loop is CASSAGRPRGADTQYF. CDR3 coding DNA: TGTGCCAGCAGCGCCGGAAGACCCCGGGGGGCAGATACGCAGTATTTT.

The genes are TRBV28 and TRBJ1-1, with 9 bases fitting TRBD1. V lost 5 bases, J lost 12 bases, and 13 bases stayed unmatched. The length of the CDR3 is 14 residues. Germline-derived CDR1 and CDR2 are MDHEN and SYDVKM. CDR3 DNA sequence: TGTGCCAGCAGTCCCAGAGGGACAGGGTATCGTACTTTCTTT. Translation gives CASSPRGTGYRTFF.

The chain recombines TRBV28 with TRBJ2-7, with a weak D call TRBD1 (6 bases). Germline V lookup: CDR1 MDHEN, CDR2 SYDVKM. The CDR3 contains 14 residues. Trimming took off 7 bases at V and 1 base at J, with 14 bases between the two ends. The CDR3 protein is CASTRGGQSYEQYF. CDR3 sequence (DNA): TGTGCCAGCACTAGGGGTGGACAGTCCTACGAGCAGTACTTC.

The chain joins TRBV6-5 to TRBJ2-2, with D possibly being TRBD1 (5 bases). Germline CDR1 and CDR2: MNHEY and SVGAGI. This CDR3 spans 12 amino acids. V gave up 8 bases and J gave up 4 bases, with 8 bases separating them. This CDR3 is CASRRGTGELFF. Here the CDR3 DNA reads TGTGCCAGCCGAAGGGGCACCGGGGAGCTGTTTTTT.

The CDR3 DNA reads TGTGCCAGCAAAGTGGGGCTAGCGAATGAGCAGTTCTTC. Encoded protein: CASKVGLANEQFF. This chain uses TRBV2 with TRBJ2-1; TRBD2 is a possible D gene (6 bases). Per germline, CDR1 SNHLY and CDR2 FYNNEI. V was trimmed by 7 bases and J by 7 bases, leaving 14 bases between them. CDR3 length: 13 residues.

The chain recombines TRBV18 with TRBJ2-7; D not certain. The V and J ends lost 3 bases and 4 bases respectively, with 7 bases between them. The CDR3 consists of 12 residues. CDR1 KGHSH and CDR2 LQKENI come from the germline V gene. Here the CDR3 reads CASSPTIYEQYF. In nucleotides, the CDR3 is TGTGCCAGCTCACCTACTATTTACGAGCAGTACTTC. The whole variable domain, filled in from reference TRBV18 and TRBJ2-7, reads NAGVMQNPRHLVRRRGQEARLRCSPMKGHSHVYWYRQLPEEGLKFMVYLQKENIIDESGMPKERFSAEFPKEGPSILRIQQVVRGDSAAYFCASSPTIYEQYFGPGTRLTVT.

This sequence joins TRBV5-8 and TRBJ2-1; D possibly corresponds to TRBD2 (6 bases). The V gene's germline CDR1 is SGHTS and CDR2 YDEGEE. The CDR3 has 12 residues. The germline V and J ends were trimmed by 4 bases and 10 bases, with 12 bases remaining between them. The CDR3 region has the DNA TGTGCCAGCAGCGCGGGACTCCGGGAGCAGTTCTTC. This codes for CASSAGLREQFF. The variable domain in full, completed from reference TRBV5-8 and TRBJ2-1, reads EAGVTQSPTHLIKTRGQQATLRCSPISGHTSVYWYQQALGLGLQFLLWYDEGEERNRGNFPPRFSGRQFPNYSSELNVNALELEDSALYLCASSAGLREQFFGPGTRLTVL.

The chain has TRBV18 and TRBJ2-1; no firm D call. Germline CDR1 and CDR2: KGHSH and LQKENI. The V gene lost 5 bases and the J gene lost 8 bases, with 10 bases spanning the gap. The CDR3 totals 12 residues. The CDR3 DNA follows: TGTGCCAGCTCAGCACTACTGGATGAGCAGTTCTTC. The encoded protein is CASSALLDEQFF. The full variable domain, in which reference TRBV18 and TRBJ2-1 provide the parts outside the CDR3, is NAGVMQNPRHLVRRRGQEARLRCSPMKGHSHVYWYRQLPEEGLKFMVYLQKENIIDESGMPKERFSAEFPKEGPSILRIQQVVRGDSAAYFCASSALLDEQFFGPGTRLTVL.

The rearrangement uses TRBV28 and TRBJ2-7; D is perhaps TRBD1 (6 bases). The CDR3 spans 12 residues. V gave up 4 bases and J gave up 7 bases, with 11 bases separating them. Germline V gene data show CDR1 as MDHEN and CDR2 as SYDVKM. CDR3 residues: CASSYRVGEQYF. In DNA form, the CDR3 reads TGTGCCAGCAGTTACAGGGTGGGGGAGCAGTACTTC.

This sequence joins TRBV27 and TRBJ1-1, with D possibly being TRBD1 (6 bases). CDR3 length equals 13 residues. The germline V gene encodes CDR1 MNHEY and CDR2 SMNVEV (reference sequence). Trimming shortened V by 5 bases and J by 1 base, and 8 bases separated the two germline ends. The DNA for the CDR3 is TGTGCCAGCAGTACCAGGGGGAACACTGAAGCTTTCTTT. Translating it yields CASSTRGNTEAFF.

This chain links TRBV29-1 with TRBJ2-5; 8 bases fit TRBD2. The V segment lost 3 bases and the J segment 2 bases; nucleotides outside the gene matches: 5. Germline-derived CDR1 and CDR2 are SQVTM and ANQGSEA. This CDR3 has 14 residues. Here the CDR3 DNA reads TGCAGCGTTGACGCGGGGGGCCGACAAGAGACCCAGTACTTC. Amino acids: CSVDAGGRQETQYF.

This clone was picked up a small number of times. This chain joins TRBV6-1 and TRBJ1-6, with 7 bases fitting TRBD1. J gave up 10 bases and V 4 bases, and 10 bases lay outside the gene matches. CDR3 length: 15 residues. The germline CDR1 and CDR2 sequences are MNHNS and SASEGT. CDR3 region: CASSAERQGASPLHF. As DNA, the CDR3 is TGTGCCAGCAGTGCAGAAAGACAGGGTGCCTCACCCCTCCACTTT.

V gene TRBV28 combines with J gene TRBJ2-7; D is possibly TRBD1 (6 bases). Germline V gene lookup returns CDR1 MDHEN and CDR2 SYDVKM. Between the trimmed V and J ends, which lost 4 bases and 0 bases, there was a span of 16 bases. This CDR3 spans 16 amino acids. DNA of the CDR3: TGTGCCAGCAGTTCATATGCTAGGGGGAGCTCCTACGAGCAGTACTTC. Protein sequence: CASSSYARGSSYEQYF.

CDR3 sequence: CASSYSNQGRYEQYF. CDR3 coding DNA: TGTGCCAGCAGTTACTCGAATCAGGGAAGGTACGAGCAGTACTTC. The gene calls are TRBV6-5 and TRBJ2-5; D perhaps matches TRBD1 (5 bases). The J call could be wrong; TRBJ2-7 is a better fit for the DNA end. This CDR3 has 15 residues. Germline assignment: CDR1 MNHEY and CDR2 SVGAGI.

J is TRBJ2-2 and V is TRBV27, with a possible D match to TRBD1 (5 bases). Germline V gene lookup returns CDR1 MNHEY and CDR2 SMNVEV (reference sequence). V dropped 7 bases and J dropped 2 bases, with 20 bases sitting between them. The CDR3 sequence is 17 residues long. CDR3 sequence reads: CASTPSWLGVNTGELFF. CDR3 nucleotides: TGTGCCAGCACTCCGTCGTGGTTAGGGGTTAACACCGGGGAGCTGTTTTTT.

Turning to this clone: This same CDR3 is encoded by further DNA sequences in the sample. This chain joins TRBV6-6 and TRBJ2-7, with 7 bases identical to TRBD1. Trimming removed 9 bases from V and 3 bases from J; junction bases left unmatched: 8. CDR1 is MNHNY and CDR2 is SVGAGI in the germline V gene (reference sequence). This CDR3 is built from 13 residues. CDR3 residues: CASSRGQYYEQYF. The CDR3 nucleotides are TGTGCCAGTAGTCGGGGACAGTACTACGAGCAGTACTTC.

This clone was seen more than once but under ten times. The rearrangement uses TRBV6-5 and TRBJ1-2; perhaps TRBD1 as D (6 bases). Trimming removed 6 bases from V and 8 bases from J, with 16 bases in between. CDR3 length: 13 residues. Germline V gives CDR1 MNHEY, CDR2 SVGAGI. Here the CDR3 DNA reads TGTGCCAGCAGCCCCGCAGGGGTGGGAGGCTACACCTTC. Translated, it gives CASSPAGVGGYTF.